The 5 T cell receptor beta chains presented below share a single source sample, sequenced in a study of CD8 T cells in ankylosing spondylitis (dated by TCRdb to the late 2010s). The library was built by means of 5' RACE. TCRdb lists the instrument as Illumina HiSeq 2500. Starting from the raw public reads, TCRdb applied fastp trimming at Q25, assembled clones with MiXCR and retained in-frame beta chains. Duplicate CDR3 protein sequences are folded into a single record with the most common DNA and genes. The table for this sample lists 130,000 to 150,000 distinct CDR3 sequences; 6.5% to 8.5% of them were counted only once. The ten largest clonotypes hold about 7.1% of the sample. The sequencing input was synovial fluid, either unsorted or a sorted T cell fraction (not recorded which). These receptors all come from a male donor with ankylosing spondylitis.

This clonotype was found a few times. This rearrangement joins TRBV5-1 to TRBJ2-2, with 8 bases aligning to TRBD1. V shed 10 bases, J shed 6 bases, and the junction held 8 bases outside the gene matches. Looked up from germline, CDR1 is SGHRS and CDR2 is YFSETQ. The CDR3 is 13 residues long. CDR3 in amino acids: CAGRQGLAGELFF. In nucleotides, the CDR3 is TGCGCCGGGAGACAGGGGCTAGCCGGGGAGCTGTTTTTT.

This clonotype was counted a few times. The V and J genes are TRBV20-1 and TRBJ2-7, with D perhaps TRBD1 or TRBD2 (5 bases each). Looked up from germline, CDR1 is DFQATT and CDR2 is SNEGSKA (reference sequence). The length of the CDR3 is 11 residues. V lost 5 bases and J 4 bases, leaving 9 bases between the germline ends. The CDR3 nucleotides are TGCAGTGCTTCGGGACGGTACGAGCAGTACTTC. Translating gives CSASGRYEQYF.

This clonotype was recorded at least ten times. The CDR3 spells CASSLTGPQTGKLFF. CDR3 in DNA: TGTGCCAGCAGCTTGACGGGACCCCAAACTGGAAAACTGTTTTTT. The chain joins TRBV5-6 to TRBJ1-4, with D perhaps TRBD1 (5 bases). The CDR3 consists of 15 residues. The V gene's germline CDR1 is SGHDT and CDR2 YYEEEE. V was cut by 1 base and J by 10 bases, with 17 bases left in between.

The chain carries TRBV20-1 and TRBJ2-7; D is undetermined. The length of the CDR3 is 12 residues. Germline CDR1 reads DFQATT; CDR2 reads SNEGSKA (reference sequence). Deletions cut 3 bases from V and 11 bases from J, with 17 bases between. The CDR3 loop is CSARRSNSREYF. The DNA for the CDR3 is TGCAGTGCTAGGAGGTCGAACAGCCGAGAGTACTTC.

This clonotype was detected ten times or more. The chain recombines TRBV20-1 with TRBJ2-4; perhaps TRBD2 as D (5 bases). Germline values: CDR1 DFQATT, CDR2 SNEGSKA (reference sequence). Trimming shortened V by 6 bases and J by 9 bases, and 24 bases separated the two germline ends. CDR3 length: 15 amino acids. CDR3 protein: CSASEGEAEWGIQYF. Here the CDR3 DNA reads TGCAGTGCCTCCGAAGGTGAAGCGGAATGGGGCATTCAGTACTTC.